The next 13 T cell receptor beta chains were all read from a single sample in a study of cytomegalovirus exposure and HLA in healthy donors (dated by TCRdb to between 2016 and 2019). The library came from the immunoSEQ multiplex PCR assay. What TCRdb holds here is the immuneACCESS table cut down to in-frame rearrangements. Part of the clones is not present; checked against another copy, under half of the missing clones reflect an unresolved V gene, and the others are unexplained. This sample holds roughly 170,000 clones; 65% to 85% were observed only once. Around 2.8% of the sample rests with the top ten. Sequenced sample: PBMCs. These receptors were obtained from a woman aged 18-30 years in good health and CMV-seropositive.

The CDR3 coding sequence is TGTGCCAGCAGCACAAACCGGGACAGGGACTTTCCTGGAAACACCATATATTTT. Its protein product is CASSTNRDRDFPGNTIYF. The chain has TRBV7-9 and TRBJ1-3; 9 nucleotides agree with TRBD1. The germline gives CDR1 SEHNR, CDR2 FQNEAQ (reference sequence). With 5 bases clipped from V and 2 bases from J, the junction kept 13 bases outside the gene matches. This CDR3 is built from 18 residues.

The chain links TRBV28 to TRBJ1-1; 9 nucleotides agree with TRBD1. The germline gives CDR1 MDHEN, CDR2 SYDVKM. The CDR3 consists of 13 residues. V gave up 5 bases and J gave up 8 bases; unmatched junction bases: 6. The CDR3 DNA follows: TGTGCCAGCAGTCTCACAGGGGGCGGGGAAGCTTTCTTT. Its translation: CASSLTGGGEAFF.

This chain joins TRBV5-6 and TRBJ2-1, with D perhaps matching TRBD2 (7 bases). The germline V and J ends were trimmed by 6 bases and 4 bases, with 17 bases remaining between them. This CDR3 spans 15 amino acids. From germline, CDR1 is SGHDT and CDR2 YYEEEE. In DNA, the CDR3 is TGTGCCAGCACCGGAAACGGGGGGCCGTACAATGAGCAGTTCTTC. As protein: CASTGNGGPYNEQFF.

A few counts support this clone. One end of the junction fails to match germline, which may point to a read error. The rearrangement uses TRBV28 and TRBJ1-1, with TRBD1 as a possible D gene (6 bases). The CDR3 runs 10 residues. Germline V gene sequence: CDR1 MDHEN, CDR2 SYDVKM. The CDR3 region is CASRGTLSVF. The CDR3 bases are TGTGCCAGCAGGGGGACACTCTCGGTCTTT.

The chain combines TRBV7-9 with TRBJ2-5; TRBD2 matches at 7 bases. This CDR3 contains 15 residues. V gave up 7 bases and J gave up 2 bases; unmatched junction bases: 10. Germline V gene sequence: CDR1 SEHNR, CDR2 FQNEAQ (reference sequence). The CDR3: CASNPGGGKQETQYF. As DNA, the CDR3 is TGTGCCAGCAACCCGGGAGGTGGGAAACAAGAGACCCAGTACTTC.

The chain carries TRBV9 and TRBJ1-6, with D unresolved. V was cut by 1 base and J by 5 bases, with 7 bases left in between. This CDR3 has 14 residues. Germline V lookup: CDR1 SGDLS, CDR2 YYNGEE. This chain's CDR3 is CASSVTADNSPLHF. CDR3 nucleotide sequence: TGTGCCAGCAGCGTAACAGCCGATAATTCACCCCTCCACTTT. The full variable domain, rest sourced from reference TRBV9 and TRBJ1-6, is DSGVTQTPKHLITATGQRVTLRCSPRSGDLSVYWYQQSLDQGLQFLIQYYNGEERAKGNILERFSAQQFPDLHSELNLSSLELGDSALYFCASSVTADNSPLHFGNGTRLTVT.

The chain carries TRBV5-6 and TRBJ1-6, with 8 positions matching TRBD1. Germline CDR1 SGHDT, CDR2 YYEEEE. The trim removed 5 bases at V and 7 bases at J, leaving 5 bases unmatched. The CDR3 has 14 amino acids. The CDR3 is CASRKTGENSPLHF. DNA for the CDR3: TGTGCCAGCAGAAAGACAGGGGAAAATTCACCCCTCCACTTT.

The rearrangement uses TRBV27 and TRBJ1-1; D gene unclear. This CDR3 is 15 amino acids long. The V gene's germline CDR1 is MNHEY and CDR2 SMNVEV (reference sequence). V was pared by 2 bases and J by 3 bases, with 13 bases between. The CDR3 protein is CASSLRREVYTEAFF. As DNA, the CDR3 is TGTGCCAGCAGTTTACGAAGGGAGGTATACACTGAAGCTTTCTTT.

The chain links TRBV6-1 to TRBJ1-1; D is uncertain. From germline, CDR1 is MNHNS and CDR2 SASEGT. The V gene lost 3 bases and the J gene lost 7 bases, with 9 bases spanning the gap. The CDR3 spans 12 residues. CDR3 in amino acids: CASSDGVGEAFF. CDR3 DNA sequence: TGTGCCAGCAGTGACGGGGTTGGTGAAGCTTTCTTT.

This clone has more than one count but fewer than ten. This chain joins TRBV7-9 and TRBJ1-5; possibly TRBD1 for D (5 bases). V was cut by 1 base and J by 9 bases, with 16 bases left in between. Germline V gene sequence: CDR1 SEHNR, CDR2 FQNEAQ (reference sequence). The CDR3 runs to 15 residues. The chain's CDR3 is CASSLVGGDLGPQHF. CDR3 nucleotides: TGTGCCAGCAGCTTAGTCGGAGGGGACCTAGGGCCCCAGCATTTT.

Regarding this clone: At one end the junction does not follow the germline gene, possibly because of a read error. The chain joins TRBV6-1 to TRBJ2-7, with D perhaps TRBD1 (6 bases). This CDR3 comprises 14 residues. The germline V gene encodes CDR1 MNHNS and CDR2 SASEGT. Here the CDR3 DNA reads TGTGCCAGCACTGAAAGGGGGAAATCCTACGAGCAGTACTTC. This sequence encodes CASTERGKSYEQYF.

The chain combines TRBV6-6 with TRBJ1-3; D not certain. The ends were cut back, 4 bases at V and 0 bases at J, with 7 bases in the middle. The CDR3 is made up of 14 amino acids. Germline values: CDR1 MNHNY, CDR2 SVGAGI (reference sequence). The chain's CDR3 is CASSSDTSGNTIYF. The CDR3 DNA follows: TGTGCCAGCAGTTCCGACACCTCTGGAAACACCATATATTTT.

CDR3 amino acids: CASSGISFYNEQFF. CDR3 sequence (DNA): TGTGCCAGCAGTGGAATTAGCTTCTACAATGAGCAGTTCTTC. The chain employs TRBV25-1 and TRBJ2-1; D remains unclear. The CDR3 runs to 14 residues. V was shortened by 4 bases and J by 3 bases, with 10 bases between the two germline ends. The germline V gene has CDR1 MGHDK and CDR2 SYGVNS.